The clone carrying this T cell receptor beta chain was seen just once. Germline V CDR1 and CDR2: LNHDA, SQIVND (reference sequence). Trimming cost V 5 bases and J 4 bases; bases outside gene matches: 7. The CDR3 extends over 17 amino acids. This record belongs to a study of cytomegalovirus exposure and HLA in healthy donors. PCR employed 60 Vbeta and 13 Jbeta primers. Profiling relied on immunoSEQ multiplex PCR, and the TCRdb table lists in-frame clones only, not all of them. Of about 130,000 clones listed, over 70% were seen once; the top ten hold approximately 1.8%. Sequenced material: PBMCs. The clonotype comes from a woman aged 40 to 55 in good health and CMV-seronegative. The chain carries TRBV19 and TRBJ2-1, with TRBD2 matching 14 bases. This CDR3 is CASSPRLAGGEYNEQFF. DNA for the CDR3: TGTGCCAGTAGTCCTCGACTAGCGGGGGGGGAATACAATGAGCAGTTCTTC.